Listed below are T cell receptor beta chains from one sample, sequenced in a study of CD8 T cells in ankylosing spondylitis. In TCRdb, the 5' RACE reads were re-called with MiXCR into one record per CDR3 protein. The sample lists approximately 220,000 distinct CDR3 sequences; 20% to 30% were seen once. The sequencing sample was made of blood, either unsorted or a sorted T cell fraction (not recorded which). These receptors were obtained from a male donor with ankylosing spondylitis or in good health (not recorded which). Each CDR3 is given with its conserved first and last residue. Fields, in order: V gene, J gene, D gene, clone size, CDR3 DNA, CDR3 protein. A D gene is named only where the DNA matches it firmly. Some rows mark clone size as missing; the rest say once, few, many or name a class of expanded clone.

V: TRBV6-2/TRBV6-3; J: TRBJ2-7; D: TRBD2; size: many; DNA: TGTGCCAGCAGCCGACCGACTAGCGGGAGGGGATCCTACGAGCAGTACTTC; CDR3: CASSRPTSGRGSYEQYF
V: TRBV15; J: TRBJ2-1; D: TRBD2; size: many; DNA: TGTGCCACCAGCAGAGCCGGGGGGGGTATAGGTGAGCAGTTCTTC; CDR3: CATSRAGGGIGEQFF
V: TRBV19; J: TRBJ2-4; D: .; size: few; DNA: TGTGCCAGTACCCCAACCCAAGCGGGTCAAAACATTCAGTACTTC; CDR3: CASTPTQAGQNIQYF
V: TRBV20-1; J: TRBJ2-5; D: TRBD2; size: .; DNA: TGCAGTGCTAGAGACTGGGGGGAGGGGACCCAGTACTTC; CDR3: CSARDWGEGTQYF
V: TRBV6-1; J: TRBJ2-1; D: .; size: many; DNA: TGTGCCAGCAGGAGCGGAGTGCCCTACAATGAGCAGTTCTTC; CDR3: CASRSGVPYNEQFF
V: TRBV20-1; J: TRBJ2-1; D: TRBD2; size: .; DNA: TGCAGTGCTAGAGATTTTCAGCGGGGAGGGTACAATGAGCAGTTCTTC; CDR3: CSARDFQRGGYNEQFF
V: TRBV27; J: TRBJ1-1; D: TRBD1; size: .; DNA: TGTGCCAGCAGTCGTAGGACAGGGGGCGGGGCTGGGATAGCTTTCTTT; CDR3: CASSRRTGGGAGIAFF
V: TRBV20-1; J: TRBJ2-7; D: .; size: few; DNA: TGCAGTGCTAGTACGACAGACTTCTCCTACGAGCAGTACTTC; CDR3: CSASTTDFSYEQYF
V: TRBV20-1; J: TRBJ2-7; D: .; size: once; DNA: TGCAGTGCTAGAGAACCGGGCCCAACAGACGAGCAGTACTTC; CDR3: CSAREPGPTDEQYF
V: TRBV6-5; J: TRBJ1-2; D: TRBD1; size: many; DNA: TGTGCCAGCAGTTACTCTTCTCCGGGACAGGTGGGCTACACCTTC; CDR3: CASSYSSPGQVGYTF
V: TRBV6-6; J: TRBJ1-1; D: .; size: many; DNA: TGTGCCAGCAGCCCGGTGGGGACTGAAGCTTTCTTT; CDR3: CASSPVGTEAFF
V: TRBV21-1; J: TRBJ2-7; D: .; size: many; DNA: TGTGCCAGCAGCAAAGTTCGGCAGGGAAGAAAGTACGAGCAGTACTTC; CDR3: CASSKVRQGRKYEQYF
V: TRBV7-3; J: TRBJ2-1; D: TRBD2; size: many; DNA: TGTGCCAGCAGCTTAGCCCTAGCGGCCTACAATGAGCAGTTCTTC; CDR3: CASSLALAAYNEQFF
V: TRBV20-1; J: TRBJ1-5; D: TRBD1; size: few; DNA: TGCAGTGCTAGAGCCGCACAGGGGGGATTTCAGCCCCAGCATTTT; CDR3: CSARAAQGGFQPQHF
V: TRBV5-1; J: TRBJ2-3; D: .; size: many; DNA: TGCGCCAGCAGCTTCAGCGGTAGTGCAGATACGCAGTATTTT; CDR3: CASSFSGSADTQYF
V: TRBV12-3/TRBV12-4; J: TRBJ2-3; D: .; size: few; DNA: TGTGCCAGCAGTTCCAACGGACAGAGCACAGATACGCAGTATTTT; CDR3: CASSSNGQSTDTQYF
V: TRBV7-2; J: TRBJ1-3; D: .; size: .; DNA: TGTGCCAGCAGCTTAGATGCCTTCTCTGGAAACACCATATATTTT; CDR3: CASSLDAFSGNTIYF
V: TRBV20-1; J: TRBJ2-5; D: .; size: many; DNA: TGCAGTGCTAGCCCCGGAGGACCCCAGTACTTC; CDR3: CSASPGGPQYF
V: TRBV29-1; J: TRBJ2-7; D: .; size: .; DNA: TGCAGCGTTGAAGAGGACACCTACGAGCAGTACTTC; CDR3: CSVEEDTYEQYF
V: TRBV12-3/TRBV12-4; J: TRBJ2-1; D: TRBD2; size: many; DNA: TGTGCCAGCAGTTCGGGACTAGCGGGAAGTGAGCAGTTCTTC; CDR3: CASSSGLAGSEQFF
V: TRBV10-3; J: TRBJ2-1; D: .; size: many; DNA: TGTGCCATCAGACGGGACCGAGGCTCTGAGCAGTTCTTC; CDR3: CAIRRDRGSEQFF
V: TRBV29-1; J: TRBJ2-5; D: TRBD2; size: many; DNA: TGCAGCGCCAGAGCAGCGGGAGATGTTCCAGAGACCCAGTACTTC; CDR3: CSARAAGDVPETQYF
V: TRBV12-3/TRBV12-4; J: TRBJ2-1; D: TRBD2; size: few; DNA: TGTGCCAGCAGTCCCGGGGGGAGAAATGAGCAGTTCTTC; CDR3: CASSPGGRNEQFF
V: TRBV5-6; J: TRBJ2-1; D: .; size: .; DNA: TGTGCCAGCAGCTTGAGAGTTGGGGGCGCAAAAAATGAGCAGTTCTTC; CDR3: CASSLRVGGAKNEQFF
V: TRBV11-2; J: TRBJ2-1; D: .; size: few; DNA: TGTGCCAGCAGCCCCCCGCAACCTCGGGACGACAATGAGCAGTTCTTC; CDR3: CASSPPQPRDDNEQFF
V: TRBV9; J: TRBJ1-5; D: .; size: .; DNA: TGTGCCAGCAGCGTAGGAGGGGACAATCAGCCCCAGCATTTT; CDR3: CASSVGGDNQPQHF
V: TRBV4-2; J: TRBJ2-7; D: .; size: .; DNA: TGTGCCAGCAGCCAAACCGGGACTTATACCTACGAGCAGTACTTC; CDR3: CASSQTGTYTYEQYF
V: TRBV5-6; J: TRBJ2-2; D: .; size: .; DNA: TGTGCCAGCAGCTTTCAAAGAACCGGGGAGCTGTTTTTT; CDR3: CASSFQRTGELFF
V: TRBV5-1; J: TRBJ2-1; D: .; size: many; DNA: TGCGCCAGCGGCGCCTCTACGGACGATTACAGAGAGCAGTTCTTC; CDR3: CASGASTDDYREQFF
V: TRBV5-1; J: TRBJ1-3; D: .; size: .; DNA: TGCGCCAGCAGCTTGGCTCCCCCCGGAAACACCATATATTTT; CDR3: CASSLAPPGNTIYF
V: TRBV10-3; J: TRBJ2-1; D: TRBD2; size: many; DNA: TGTGCCATCAGTGGGGCAAGTAGCGGGGCATACAATGAGCAGTTCTTC; CDR3: CAISGASSGAYNEQFF
V: TRBV20-1; J: TRBJ2-7; D: TRBD2; size: .; DNA: TGCAGTGCTAGACCAAGAGTAGCGGGGATTGGGCAGTACTTC; CDR3: CSARPRVAGIGQYF
V: TRBV5-1; J: TRBJ2-7; D: .; size: many; DNA: TGCGCCAGCAGCTCGCGGTTAAGCTCCTACGAGCAGTACTTC; CDR3: CASSSRLSSYEQYF
V: TRBV5-1; J: TRBJ2-5; D: .; size: few; DNA: TGCGCCAGCAGCGCGAGCCCAGCAGGGTCTAAAGAGACCCAGTACTTC; CDR3: CASSASPAGSKETQYF
V: TRBV7-2; J: TRBJ2-2; D: .; size: few; DNA: TGTGCCAGCAGCTTTGAGCCAGCGCCAGGCGGGGAGCTGTTTTTT; CDR3: CASSFEPAPGGELFF
V: TRBV24-1; J: TRBJ2-3; D: TRBD2; size: many; DNA: TGTGCCACCAGTGAGGGACTAGCAGGCACAGATACGCAGTATTTT; CDR3: CATSEGLAGTDTQYF
V: TRBV25-1; J: TRBJ1-1; D: .; size: .; DNA: TGTGCCAGCCGGGGACAAGCGTCACACACTGAAGCTTTCTTT; CDR3: CASRGQASHTEAFF
V: TRBV3-1; J: TRBJ2-2; D: .; size: many; DNA: TGTGCCAGCAGCCAAGAAGGGACACTCAGGGCCGGGGAGCTGTTTTTT; CDR3: CASSQEGTLRAGELFF
V: TRBV5-1; J: TRBJ1-6; D: .; size: many; DNA: TGCGCCAGCAGCCCCGAGATTTATGGGGCAGTGAACAATTCACCCCTCCACTTT; CDR3: CASSPEIYGAVNNSPLHF
V: TRBV27; J: TRBJ2-5; D: .; size: .; DNA: TGTGCCAGCAGTTTTCTGGGATGGGAGACCCAGTACTTC; CDR3: CASSFLGWETQYF
V: TRBV28; J: TRBJ2-1; D: TRBD2; size: few; DNA: TGTGCCAGCAGGGTCGGGAGGGTGAACAATGAGCAGTTCTTC; CDR3: CASRVGRVNNEQFF
V: TRBV4-1; J: TRBJ2-1; D: TRBD2; size: many; DNA: TGCGCCAGCAGCCATTTGGGACTAGCGGGGACTGACAATGAGCAGTTCTTC; CDR3: CASSHLGLAGTDNEQFF
V: TRBV11-2; J: TRBJ2-4; D: TRBD2; size: many; DNA: TGTGCCAGCAGCGCCGGTGTGGGGGGGAACATTCAGTACTTC; CDR3: CASSAGVGGNIQYF